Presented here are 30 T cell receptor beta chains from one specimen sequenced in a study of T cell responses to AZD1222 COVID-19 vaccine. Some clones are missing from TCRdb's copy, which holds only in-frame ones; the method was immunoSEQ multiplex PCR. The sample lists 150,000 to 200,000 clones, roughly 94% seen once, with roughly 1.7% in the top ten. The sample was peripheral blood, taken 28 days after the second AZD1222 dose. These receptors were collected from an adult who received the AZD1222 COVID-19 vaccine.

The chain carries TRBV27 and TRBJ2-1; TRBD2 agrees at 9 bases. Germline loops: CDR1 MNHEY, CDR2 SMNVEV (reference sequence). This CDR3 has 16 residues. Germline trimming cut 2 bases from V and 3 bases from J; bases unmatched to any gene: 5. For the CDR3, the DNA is TGTGCCAGCAGTTTAGCTAATAGCGGGGGCTACAATGAGCAGTTCTTC. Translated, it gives CASSLANSGGYNEQFF.

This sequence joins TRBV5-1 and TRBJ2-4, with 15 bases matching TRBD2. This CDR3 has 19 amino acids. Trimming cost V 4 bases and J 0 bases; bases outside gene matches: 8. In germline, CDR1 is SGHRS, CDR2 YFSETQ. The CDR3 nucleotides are TGCGCCAGCAGCCCGGGACTAGCGGGGGGACTCATAGCCAAAAACATTCAGTACTTC. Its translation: CASSPGLAGGLIAKNIQYF.

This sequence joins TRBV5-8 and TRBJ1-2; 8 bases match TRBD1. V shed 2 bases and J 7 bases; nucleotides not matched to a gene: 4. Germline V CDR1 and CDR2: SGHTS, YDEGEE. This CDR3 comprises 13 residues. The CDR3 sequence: CASSLDRGTGYTF. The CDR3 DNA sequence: TGTGCCAGCAGCTTAGACAGGGGAACTGGCTACACCTTC.

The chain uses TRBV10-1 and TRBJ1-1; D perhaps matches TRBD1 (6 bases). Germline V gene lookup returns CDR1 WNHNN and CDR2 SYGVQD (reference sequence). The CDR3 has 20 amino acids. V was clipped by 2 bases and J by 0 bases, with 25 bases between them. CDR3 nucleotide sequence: TGCGCCAGCAGTGAGAATCCGGAGCGGGGGGGCTTGACCATGAACACTGAAGCTTTCTTT. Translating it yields CASSENPERGGLTMNTEAFF.

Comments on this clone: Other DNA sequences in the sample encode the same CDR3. CDR3 nucleotide sequence: TGTGCCAGCAGTTTTGGGAATGAGCAGTTCTTC. Protein: CASSFGNEQFF. The rearrangement links TRBV27 to TRBJ2-1; D gene uncertain. CDR3 length: 11 residues. Looked up from germline, CDR1 is MNHEY and CDR2 is SMNVEV (reference sequence). The V end lost 3 bases, the J end lost 7 bases, and 4 bases lay between the germline ends.

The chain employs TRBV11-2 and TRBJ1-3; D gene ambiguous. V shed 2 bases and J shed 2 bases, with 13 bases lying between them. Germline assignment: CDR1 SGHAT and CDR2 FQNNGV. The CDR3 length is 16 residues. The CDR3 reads CASSLYPGIPGNTIYF. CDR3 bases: TGTGCCAGCAGCTTATATCCGGGTATTCCTGGAAACACCATATATTTT.

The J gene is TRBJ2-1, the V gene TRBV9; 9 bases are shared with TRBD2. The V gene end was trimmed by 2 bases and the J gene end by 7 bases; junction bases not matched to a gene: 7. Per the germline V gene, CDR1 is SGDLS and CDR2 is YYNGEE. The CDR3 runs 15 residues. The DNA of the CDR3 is TGTGCCAGCAGCGTCTTAGCGGGAGCTTTGAATGAGCAGTTCTTC. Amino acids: CASSVLAGALNEQFF.

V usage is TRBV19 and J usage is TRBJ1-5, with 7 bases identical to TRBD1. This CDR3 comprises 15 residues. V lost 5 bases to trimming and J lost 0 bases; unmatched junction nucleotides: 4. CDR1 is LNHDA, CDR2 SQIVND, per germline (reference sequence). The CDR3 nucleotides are TGTGCCAGTAGTCTGACAGGGATTAGCAATCAGCCCCAGCATTTT. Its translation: CASSLTGISNQPQHF. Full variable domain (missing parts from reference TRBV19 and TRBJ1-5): DGGITQSPKYLFRKEGQNVTLSCEQNLNHDAMYWYRQDPGQGLRLIYYSQIVNDFQKGDIAEGYSVSREKKESFPLTVTSAQKNPTAFYLCASSLTGISNQPQHFGDGTRLSIL.

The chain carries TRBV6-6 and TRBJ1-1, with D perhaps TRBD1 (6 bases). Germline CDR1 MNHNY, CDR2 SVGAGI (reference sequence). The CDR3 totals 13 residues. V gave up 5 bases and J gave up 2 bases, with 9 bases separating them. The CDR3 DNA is TGTGCCAGCAGTCGACAGGATAACACTGAAGCTTTCTTT. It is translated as CASSRQDNTEAFF.

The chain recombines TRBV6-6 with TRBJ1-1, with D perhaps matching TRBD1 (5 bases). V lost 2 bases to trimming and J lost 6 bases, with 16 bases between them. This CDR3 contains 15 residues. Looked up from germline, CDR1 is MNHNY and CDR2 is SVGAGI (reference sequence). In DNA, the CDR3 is TGTGCCAGCAGTTACGGGGGACTGGGGCCCCCTGAAGCTTTCTTT. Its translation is CASSYGGLGPPEAFF.

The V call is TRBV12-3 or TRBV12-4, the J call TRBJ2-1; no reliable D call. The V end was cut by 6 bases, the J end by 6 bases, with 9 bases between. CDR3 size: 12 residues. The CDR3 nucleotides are TGTGCCAGCAGACAGATCCTCAATGAGCAGTTCTTC. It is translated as CASRQILNEQFF.

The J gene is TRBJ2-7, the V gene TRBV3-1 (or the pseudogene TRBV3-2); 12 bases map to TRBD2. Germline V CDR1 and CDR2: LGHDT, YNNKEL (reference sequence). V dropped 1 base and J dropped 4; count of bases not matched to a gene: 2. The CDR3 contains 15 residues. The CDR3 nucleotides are TGTGCCAGCAGCCAAGGGCTAGCGGGAGGGTACGAGCAGTACTTC. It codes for CASSQGLAGGYEQYF.

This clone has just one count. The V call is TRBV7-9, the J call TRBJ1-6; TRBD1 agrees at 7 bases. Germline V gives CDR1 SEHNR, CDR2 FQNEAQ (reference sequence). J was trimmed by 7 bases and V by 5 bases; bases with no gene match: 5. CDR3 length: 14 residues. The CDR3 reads CASSRQGGNSPLHF. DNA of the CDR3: TGTGCCAGCAGCCGACAGGGAGGGAATTCACCCCTCCACTTT.

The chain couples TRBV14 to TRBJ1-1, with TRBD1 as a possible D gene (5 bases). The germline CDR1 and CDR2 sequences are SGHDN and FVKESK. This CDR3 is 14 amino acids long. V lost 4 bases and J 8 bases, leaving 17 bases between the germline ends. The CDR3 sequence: CASSPYIRQTEAFF. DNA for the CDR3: TGTGCCAGCAGCCCCTACATTAGACAGACAGAAGCTTTCTTT.

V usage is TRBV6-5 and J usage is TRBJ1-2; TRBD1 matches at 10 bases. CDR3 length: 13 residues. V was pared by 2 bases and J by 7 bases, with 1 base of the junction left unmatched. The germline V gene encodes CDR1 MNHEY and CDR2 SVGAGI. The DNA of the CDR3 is TGTGCCAGCAGTTACGGACAGGGGGGTGGCTACACCTTC. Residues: CASSYGQGGGYTF.

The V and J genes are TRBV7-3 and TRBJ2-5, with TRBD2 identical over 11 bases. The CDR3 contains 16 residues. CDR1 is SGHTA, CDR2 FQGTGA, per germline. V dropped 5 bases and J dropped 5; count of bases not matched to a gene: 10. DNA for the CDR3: TGTGCCAGCAGCGAAAGGATGGCTAGCGGGAGGGAGACCCAGTACTTC. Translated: CASSERMASGRETQYF. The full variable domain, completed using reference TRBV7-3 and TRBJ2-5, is GAGVSQTPSNKVTEKGKYVELRCDPISGHTALYWYRQSLGQGPEFLIYFQGTGAADDSGLPNDRFFAVRPEGSVSTLKIQRTERGDSAVYLCASSERMASGRETQYFGPGTRLLVL.

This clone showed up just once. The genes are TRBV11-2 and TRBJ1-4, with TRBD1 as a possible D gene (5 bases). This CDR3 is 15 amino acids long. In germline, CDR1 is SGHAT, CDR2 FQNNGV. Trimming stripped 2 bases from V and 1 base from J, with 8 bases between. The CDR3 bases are TGTGCCAGCAGCTTATCCGGGGGAACTAATGAAAAACTGTTTTTT. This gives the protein CASSLSGGTNEKLFF.

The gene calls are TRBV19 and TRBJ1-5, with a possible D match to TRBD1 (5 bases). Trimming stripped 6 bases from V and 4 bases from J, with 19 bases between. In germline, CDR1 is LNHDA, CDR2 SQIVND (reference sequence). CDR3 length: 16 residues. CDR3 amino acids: CASSSSRLRGNQPQHF. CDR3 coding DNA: TGTGCCAGTAGCTCGTCGAGGTTAAGGGGTAATCAGCCCCAGCATTTT.

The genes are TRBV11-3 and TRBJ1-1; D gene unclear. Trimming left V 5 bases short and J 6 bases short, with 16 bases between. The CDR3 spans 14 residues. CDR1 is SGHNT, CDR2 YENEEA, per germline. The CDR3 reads CASSPRGGTAEAFF. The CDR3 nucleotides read TGTGCCAGCAGCCCCCGCGGAGGTACAGCTGAAGCTTTCTTT.

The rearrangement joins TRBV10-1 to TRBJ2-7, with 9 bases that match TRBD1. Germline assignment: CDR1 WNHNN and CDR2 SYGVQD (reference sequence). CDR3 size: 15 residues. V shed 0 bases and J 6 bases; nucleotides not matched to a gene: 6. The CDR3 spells CASSESGQGIREQYF. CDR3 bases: TGCGCCAGCAGTGAGTCGGGACAGGGTATCCGCGAGCAGTACTTC.

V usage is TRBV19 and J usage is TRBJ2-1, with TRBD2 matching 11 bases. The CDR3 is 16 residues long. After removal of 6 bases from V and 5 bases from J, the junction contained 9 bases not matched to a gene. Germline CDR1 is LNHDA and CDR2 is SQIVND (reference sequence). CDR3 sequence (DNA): TGTGCCAGTAGGCGGGGTAGCGGGAGGGTAGACAATGAGCAGTTCTTC. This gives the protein CASRRGSGRVDNEQFF.

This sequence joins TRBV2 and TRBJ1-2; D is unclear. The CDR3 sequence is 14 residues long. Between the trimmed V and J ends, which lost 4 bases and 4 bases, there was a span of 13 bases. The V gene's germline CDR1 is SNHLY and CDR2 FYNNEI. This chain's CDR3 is CASSVMISPYGYTF. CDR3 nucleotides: TGTGCCAGCAGTGTTATGATTTCCCCCTATGGCTACACCTTC.

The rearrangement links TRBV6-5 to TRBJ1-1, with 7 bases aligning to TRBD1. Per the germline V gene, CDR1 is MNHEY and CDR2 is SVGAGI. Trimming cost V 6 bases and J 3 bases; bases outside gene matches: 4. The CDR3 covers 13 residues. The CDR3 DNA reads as TGTGCCAGCAGATACGACAGGGACACTGAAGCTTTCTTT. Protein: CASRYDRDTEAFF.

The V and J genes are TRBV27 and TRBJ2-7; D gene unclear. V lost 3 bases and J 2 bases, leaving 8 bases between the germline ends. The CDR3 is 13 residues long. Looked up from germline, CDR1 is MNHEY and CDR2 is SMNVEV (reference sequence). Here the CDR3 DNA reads TGTGCCAGCAGTTTGGGTCTAACCTACGAGCAGTACTTC. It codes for CASSLGLTYEQYF.

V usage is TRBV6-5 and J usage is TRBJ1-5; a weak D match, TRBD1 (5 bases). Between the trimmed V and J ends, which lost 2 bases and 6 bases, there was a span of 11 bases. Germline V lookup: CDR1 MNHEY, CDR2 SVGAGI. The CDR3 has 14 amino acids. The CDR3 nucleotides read TGTGCCAGCAGTTACGGGCAGGGAAGTCAGCCCCAGCATTTT. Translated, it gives CASSYGQGSQPQHF.

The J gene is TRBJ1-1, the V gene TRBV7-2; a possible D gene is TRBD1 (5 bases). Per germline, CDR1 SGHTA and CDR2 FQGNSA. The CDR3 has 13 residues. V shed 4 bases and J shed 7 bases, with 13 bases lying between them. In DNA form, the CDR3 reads TGTGCCAGCAGCTCGTTAGAGGGACTTGAAGCTTTCTTT. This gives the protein CASSSLEGLEAFF.

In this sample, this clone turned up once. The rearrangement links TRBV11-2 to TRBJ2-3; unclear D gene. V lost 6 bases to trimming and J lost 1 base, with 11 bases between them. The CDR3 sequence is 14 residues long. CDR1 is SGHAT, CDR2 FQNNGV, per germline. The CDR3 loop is CASRWSRGTDTQYF. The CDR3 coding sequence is TGTGCCAGCAGATGGTCCCGGGGCACAGATACGCAGTATTTT.

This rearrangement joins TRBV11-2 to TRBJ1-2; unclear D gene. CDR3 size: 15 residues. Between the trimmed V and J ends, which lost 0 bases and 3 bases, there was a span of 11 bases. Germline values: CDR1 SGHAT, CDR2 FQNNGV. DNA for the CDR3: TGTGCCAGCAGCTTAGATACCCCAGCCTACTATGGCTACACCTTC. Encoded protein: CASSLDTPAYYGYTF.

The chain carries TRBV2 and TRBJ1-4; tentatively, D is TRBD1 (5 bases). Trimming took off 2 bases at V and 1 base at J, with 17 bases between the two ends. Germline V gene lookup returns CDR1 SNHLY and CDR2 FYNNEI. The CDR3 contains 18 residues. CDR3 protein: CASSEFSSRQGTNEKLFF. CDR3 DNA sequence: TGTGCCAGCAGTGAATTCTCCTCTAGGCAGGGAACTAATGAAAAACTGTTTTTT.

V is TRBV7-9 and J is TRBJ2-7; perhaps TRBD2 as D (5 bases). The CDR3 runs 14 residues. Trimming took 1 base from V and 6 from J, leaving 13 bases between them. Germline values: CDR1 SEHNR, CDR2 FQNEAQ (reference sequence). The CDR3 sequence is CASSLDEGLGEQYF. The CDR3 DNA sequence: TGTGCCAGCAGCTTAGACGAGGGCCTCGGCGAGCAGTACTTC.